The 31 T cell receptor beta chains reported below all come from one sample, sequenced in a study of cytomegalovirus exposure and HLA in healthy donors (dated by TCRdb to 2016 to 2017). Preparation of the library involved the immunoSEQ multiplex PCR assay. For the multiplex PCR, a mixture combining 60 forward primers for TCR Vbeta segments and 13 reverse primers for TCR Jbeta segments was used. TCRdb's version of the immuneACCESS table is confined to in-frame rearrangements and falls short of the full clone set. An unresolved V gene accounts for under half of the shortfall where checked; the remainder is of unknown origin. This sample has about 86,000 clones in its table, and about 70% of those were observed once. Together, the top ten hold around 8% of the sample. The sequencing input was PBMCs. Receptors originate from a man aged 55 to 70 in good health and CMV-seronegative.

The rearrangement links TRBV11-3 to TRBJ2-3, with TRBD2 identical over 13 bases. The germline CDR1 and CDR2 sequences are SGHNT and YENEEA. The length of the CDR3 is 16 residues. The junction had 2 bases not matched to a gene; V was cut back by 5 bases and J by 0 bases. This chain's CDR3 is CASSVGLAGSTDTQYF. The CDR3 DNA reads as TGTGCCAGCAGCGTGGGACTAGCGGGGAGCACAGATACGCAGTATTTT.

The gene calls are TRBV18 and TRBJ1-1; D is perhaps TRBD1 (6 bases). With 2 bases removed from V and 1 base from J, the gap between germline ends came to 11 bases. The CDR3 is 15 residues long. Germline values: CDR1 KGHSH, CDR2 LQKENI. The CDR3 is CASSPERGQNTEAFF. The CDR3 DNA sequence: TGTGCCAGCTCACCAGAGAGGGGACAGAACACTGAAGCTTTCTTT.

J is TRBJ2-5 and V is TRBV2, with 7 bases matching TRBD2. This CDR3 is 14 amino acids long. The V segment lost 5 bases and the J segment 5 bases; nucleotides outside the gene matches: 8. Germline lookup yields CDR1 SNHLY and CDR2 FYNNEI. CDR3 bases: TGTGCCAGCAGTCAGGGTCCCGGGGGGGAGACCCAGTACTTC. Translated, it gives CASSQGPGGETQYF.

Here the CDR3 DNA reads TGTGCCATCAGATCCATTCTTCGACAGCCAGATGAAGCTTTCTTT. Encoded protein: CAIRSILRQPDEAFF. The chain combines TRBV10-3 with TRBJ1-1; a possible D gene is TRBD1 (5 bases). This CDR3 spans 15 amino acids. V lost 6 bases, J lost 7 bases, and 21 bases lay in between. Germline CDR1 is ENHRY and CDR2 is SYGVKD.

CDR3 sequence reads: CSAQGSGNTDTQYF. The CDR3 DNA sequence: TGCAGCGCCCAAGGGAGCGGGAACACAGATACGCAGTATTTT. The gene calls are TRBV29-1 and TRBJ2-3; the match to TRBD2 covers 7 bases. After removal of 7 bases from V and 2 bases from J, the junction contained 9 bases not matched to a gene. The CDR3 runs 14 residues. CDR1 is SQVTM and CDR2 is ANQGSEA in the germline V gene.

The chain recombines TRBV27 with TRBJ2-3; 9 bases fit TRBD1. The trim removed 5 bases at V and 4 bases at J, leaving 4 bases unmatched. The V gene's germline CDR1 is MNHEY and CDR2 SMNVEV (reference sequence). This CDR3 is 14 amino acids long. The CDR3 DNA follows: TGTGCCAGCAGTATAAACAGGGGGCCAGATACGCAGTATTTT. Its protein is CASSINRGPDTQYF.

The V gene is TRBV5-4, the J gene TRBJ2-1, with 7 bases lining up with TRBD2. The CDR3 contains 16 residues. Germline values: CDR1 SGHNT, CDR2 YYREEE (reference sequence). The trim removed 4 bases at V and 0 bases at J, leaving 7 bases unmatched. The CDR3 region has the DNA TGTGCCAGCAGCCCTGGTGGCGGGAGCTCCTACAATGAGCAGTTCTTC. It translates to CASSPGGGSSYNEQFF.

V is TRBV10-3 and J is TRBJ2-7, with D hard to call. This CDR3 is built from 12 residues. Germline V gene data show CDR1 as ENHRY and CDR2 as SYGVKD. Trimming took 0 bases from V and 7 from J, leaving 7 bases between them. CDR3 in DNA: TGTGCCATCAGTGAGTCTGTAGTGGAGCAGTACTTC. Protein sequence: CAISESVVEQYF.

The chain carries TRBV11-3 and TRBJ2-2, with 7 bases lining up with TRBD1. The J segment lost 16 bases and the V segment lost 5 bases, leaving 13 bases of the junction unmatched. The CDR3 has 13 amino acids. Looked up from germline, CDR1 is SGHNT and CDR2 is YENEEA. The CDR3 nucleotides are TGTGCCAGCAGCCCAGAAGGCCGGGACAGTAAGTTTTTT. This codes for CASSPEGRDSKFF.

The chain has TRBV5-5 and TRBJ2-3; 9 positions match TRBD2. J gave up 3 bases and V 5 bases, and 7 bases lay outside the gene matches. This CDR3 is built from 15 residues. Germline V gene sequence: CDR1 SGHKS, CDR2 YYEKEE (reference sequence). CDR3 protein: CASRSGRGGTDTQYF. The CDR3 region has the DNA TGTGCCAGCAGATCGGGGCGGGGGGGAACAGATACGCAGTATTTT.

This chain links TRBV4-3 with TRBJ2-7, with 7 nucleotides matching TRBD1. Trimming removed 4 bases from V and 2 bases from J; junction bases left unmatched: 5. Per germline, CDR1 LGHNA and CDR2 YSLEER. The CDR3 extends over 14 amino acids. The CDR3, as DNA: TGCGCCAGCAGCCTTGATAGGGGGCCCTACGAGCAGTACTTC. Translated, it gives CASSLDRGPYEQYF.

The rearrangement links TRBV6-1 to TRBJ2-7; no clear D. The CDR3 spans 15 residues. Trimming stripped 3 bases from V and 6 bases from J, with 18 bases between. CDR1 MNHNS and CDR2 SASEGT come from the germline V gene. This CDR3 is CASSELWRQPFEQYF. CDR3 sequence (DNA): TGTGCCAGCAGTGAGCTTTGGCGGCAGCCTTTCGAGCAGTACTTC.

The chain combines TRBV5-1 with TRBJ2-2; the match to TRBD1 covers 11 bases. This CDR3 is 16 amino acids long. CDR1 is SGHRS and CDR2 is YFSETQ in the germline V gene. V was pared by 4 bases and J by 3 bases, with 5 bases of the junction left unmatched. CDR3 coding DNA: TGCGCCAGCAGCCAGGACAGGGGGCCCGACACCGGGGAGCTGTTTTTT. Translating it yields CASSQDRGPDTGELFF.

This chain joins TRBV7-2 and TRBJ2-3, with D perhaps TRBD1 (6 bases). Germline lookup yields CDR1 SGHTA and CDR2 FQGNSA. The CDR3 is 17 residues long. Trimming pared 7 bases from V and 3 bases from J, leaving 23 bases between. The CDR3 sequence is CASTDLRSGRGTDTQYF. DNA of the CDR3: TGTGCCAGCACCGATCTTCGGAGCGGCAGGGGTACAGATACGCAGTATTTT.

The sample holds a few counts of this clone. This chain connects TRBV6-1 to TRBJ2-7, with TRBD1 matching over 7 bases. Germline values: CDR1 MNHNS, CDR2 SASEGT. V dropped 6 bases and J dropped 5; count of bases not matched to a gene: 7. There are 13 residues in the CDR3. CDR3 region: CASRPYTGDEQYF. The DNA of the CDR3 is TGTGCCAGCAGGCCCTATACAGGGGACGAGCAGTACTTC.

This clone was picked up a small number of times. The V and J genes are TRBV7-8 and TRBJ1-2, with 7 bases lining up with TRBD1. Germline V CDR1 and CDR2: SGHVS, FQNEAQ. The CDR3 covers 14 residues. The ends lost 0 bases at V and 3 bases at J; junction bases unmatched: 1. For the CDR3, the DNA is TGTGCCAGCAGCTTAGCGCAGGGGGACTATGGCTACACCTTC. Its translation: CASSLAQGDYGYTF.

V is TRBV5-6 and J is TRBJ1-4; perhaps TRBD1 as D (5 bases). The CDR3 is made up of 15 amino acids. From germline, CDR1 is SGHDT and CDR2 YYEEEE. Trimming shortened V by 1 base and J by 3 bases, and 10 bases separated the two germline ends. The CDR3 DNA reads TGTGCCAGCAGCTTGTTGATACAGGCTAATGAAAAACTGTTTTTT. Protein product: CASSLLIQANEKLFF.

The chain carries TRBV5-6 and TRBJ2-1, with a weak D call TRBD1 (6 bases). Trimming removed 0 bases from V and 4 bases from J, with 11 bases in between. Germline V gene lookup returns CDR1 SGHDT and CDR2 YYEEEE. This CDR3 spans 15 amino acids. The CDR3: CASSLGTALYNEQFF. As DNA, the CDR3 is TGTGCCAGCAGCTTGGGGACAGCCTTATACAATGAGCAGTTCTTC.

This chain connects TRBV5-6 to TRBJ2-3; D is possibly TRBD2 (6 bases). The CDR3 runs 14 residues. The germline V gene encodes CDR1 SGHDT and CDR2 YYEEEE. Trimming took off 5 bases at V and 4 bases at J, with 14 bases between the two ends. Written as DNA, the CDR3 is TGTGCCAGCAGTATGGGGAGGCCCCCAGATACGCAGTATTTT. It specifies CASSMGRPPDTQYF.

This clone turned up a few times. The rearrangement uses TRBV6-5 and TRBJ1-2, with 11 bases fitting TRBD1. The CDR3 consists of 15 residues. Per germline, CDR1 MNHEY and CDR2 SVGAGI. V dropped 4 bases and J dropped 6; count of bases not matched to a gene: 7. Here the CDR3 reads CASSSTGTGGNGYTF. Here the CDR3 DNA reads TGTGCCAGCAGTTCCACCGGGACAGGGGGAAATGGCTACACCTTC.

The chain couples TRBV5-6 to TRBJ2-1; weak D call: TRBD1 (5 bases). CDR3 length: 14 residues. Germline V gene data show CDR1 as SGHDT and CDR2 as YYEEEE. Trimming removed 0 bases at V and 6 bases at J, with 10 bases between. The DNA of the CDR3 is TGTGCCAGCAGCTTGGAAGGGGCGGCCAATGAGCAGTTCTTC. It encodes CASSLEGAANEQFF.

The genes are TRBV27 and TRBJ2-3; possibly TRBD2 for D (5 bases). Looked up from germline, CDR1 is MNHEY and CDR2 is SMNVEV (reference sequence). V lost 3 bases and J lost 3, with 7 bases in between. This CDR3 comprises 13 residues. CDR3 bases: TGTGCCAGCAGTTTCAGCGGAACAGATACGCAGTATTTT. It yields the protein CASSFSGTDTQYF.

This chain uses TRBV7-9 with TRBJ2-5; D is ambiguous. CDR1 is SEHNR and CDR2 is FQNEAQ in the germline V gene (reference sequence). CDR3 size: 14 residues. The V end was cut by 1 base, the J end by 3 bases, with 9 bases between. CDR3 coding DNA: TGTGCCAGCAGCTTAGAGACACAGAAAGAGACCCAGTACTTC. It yields the protein CASSLETQKETQYF.

This clone was detected once. The CDR3 region is CASGVSASTDTQYF. In DNA, the CDR3 is TGTGCCAGCGGAGTTTCTGCTAGCACAGATACGCAGTATTTT. V and J are TRBV7-9 and TRBJ2-3; D is ambiguous. CDR1 and CDR2 from the germline V gene are SEHNR and FQNEAQ (reference sequence). The V and J ends lost 8 bases and 0 bases respectively, with 12 bases between them. CDR3 length: 14 amino acids.

The chain couples TRBV9 to TRBJ1-1, with no clear D. The CDR3 is made up of 13 amino acids. Germline V gene sequence: CDR1 SGDLS, CDR2 YYNGEE. Trimming left V 3 bases short and J 0 bases short, with 6 bases between. CDR3 nucleotides: TGTGCCAGCAGCGCTCAGTTGAACACTGAAGCTTTCTTT. It is translated as CASSAQLNTEAFF.

The CDR3 is CASSLGDRVTDTQYF. CDR3 sequence (DNA): TGCGCCAGCAGCTTGGGTGACAGGGTCACAGATACGCAGTATTTT. The gene calls are TRBV5-1 and TRBJ2-3; 7 bases align to TRBD1. Germline trimming cut 0 bases from V and 2 bases from J; bases unmatched to any gene: 3. The CDR3 is 15 amino acids. Germline-derived CDR1 and CDR2 are SGHRS and YFSETQ.

The CDR3, as DNA: TGTGCCGGCGGACAGAATTCCTACGAGCAGTACTTC. Residues: CAGGQNSYEQYF. The chain has TRBV6-1 and TRBJ2-7; TRBD1 might be the D (6 bases). The CDR3 is made up of 12 amino acids. CDR1 and CDR2 (germline): MNHNS, SASEGT. The V gene lost 11 bases and the J gene lost 1 base, with 12 bases spanning the gap.

This clone was observed a handful of times. The V and J genes are TRBV9 and TRBJ2-7; 7 bases fit TRBD1. CDR1 and CDR2 (germline): SGDLS, YYNGEE. V lost 4 bases, J lost 7 bases, and 17 bases stayed unmatched. This CDR3 has 16 amino acids. The CDR3 protein is CASSTSPGQPLREQYF. For the CDR3, the DNA is TGTGCCAGCAGCACCTCCCCGGGACAGCCCTTACGGGAGCAGTACTTC. The full variable domain, in which reference TRBV9 and TRBJ2-7 provide the parts outside the CDR3, is DSGVTQTPKHLITATGQRVTLRCSPRSGDLSVYWYQQSLDQGLQFLIQYYNGEERAKGNILERFSAQQFPDLHSELNLSSLELGDSALYFCASSTSPGQPLREQYFGPGTRLTVT.

The chain joins TRBV5-4 to TRBJ1-2, with TRBD1 matching over 9 bases. CDR1 and CDR2 from the germline V gene are SGHNT and YYREEE (reference sequence). The length of the CDR3 is 15 residues. With V trimmed by 3 bases and J by 4 bases, 7 bases remained unmatched. The CDR3 spells CASSSRQGDAYGYTF. CDR3 sequence (DNA): TGTGCCAGCAGCTCGCGACAGGGGGACGCCTATGGCTACACCTTC.

The chain joins TRBV5-1 to TRBJ2-5; 7 bases fit TRBD2. CDR3 length equals 15 residues. The germline V gene encodes CDR1 SGHRS and CDR2 YFSETQ. With 5 bases clipped from V and 3 bases from J, the junction kept 10 bases outside the gene matches. CDR3 sequence: CASRGGGGNEETQYF. In DNA, the CDR3 is TGCGCCAGCAGGGGCGGGGGAGGGAATGAAGAGACCCAGTACTTC.

The J gene is TRBJ1-5, the V gene TRBV2; TRBD1 matches 8 bases. The CDR3 sequence is 15 residues long. Germline CDR1 is SNHLY and CDR2 is FYNNEI. V shed 2 bases, J shed 7 bases, and the junction held 7 bases outside the gene matches. Here the CDR3 reads CASSEFGTGGQPQHF. CDR3 in DNA: TGTGCCAGCAGTGAATTTGGGACAGGCGGCCAGCCCCAGCATTTT.